These 27 T cell receptor beta chains were all obtained from the same sample, sequenced in a study of beta chain features in type 1 diabetes. Study-wide results and caveats: TCRB CDR3s were moderately but significantly shorter in Type 1 diabetes patients in all four CD4+ subsets.

These receptors have no identified antigens. The entirety of the isolated RNA underwent reverse transcription, so expressed TCRB transcripts were sequenced. The table came from immunoSEQ multiplex PCR; TCRdb's copy has only in-frame clones and leaves some out. In the table there are about 280,000 clones, 15% of which are singletons. Sequencing was carried out using naive CD4+ T cells from blood. These receptors all stem from a man aged 18 to 35 with type 1 diabetes.

This clone has more than one count but fewer than ten. The rearrangement uses TRBV5-4 and TRBJ2-1, with D possibly matching TRBD2 (5 bases). The length of the CDR3 is 14 residues. Germline CDR1 reads SGHNT; CDR2 reads YYREEE (reference sequence). V was clipped by 3 bases and J by 6 bases, with 13 bases between them. Here the CDR3 DNA reads TGTGCCAGCAGCTCCGGGGAATTTTCCAATGAGCAGTTCTTC. It encodes CASSSGEFSNEQFF.

The chain is built from TRBV28 and TRBJ2-7; 9 bases align to TRBD1. J gave up 1 base and V 6 bases, and 7 bases lay outside the gene matches. CDR3 size: 15 residues. Germline V gene data show CDR1 as MDHEN and CDR2 as SYDVKM. CDR3 coding DNA: TGTGCCAGCAGACGGGCCGGGACAGGGTCCTACGAGCAGTACTTC. Amino acids: CASRRAGTGSYEQYF.

The sample holds a few counts of this clone. This chain connects TRBV2 to TRBJ2-1; 14 bases map to TRBD2. V was pared by 8 bases and J by 6 bases, with 15 bases of the junction left unmatched. CDR1 SNHLY and CDR2 FYNNEI come from the germline V gene. The CDR3 sequence is 18 residues long. DNA for the CDR3: TGTGCCAGCGCGGCCTCCTCTGGGACTAGCGGGAGCTTCAATGAGCAGTTCTTC. This codes for CASAASSGTSGSFNEQFF.

The chain recombines TRBV5-1 with TRBJ2-1, with TRBD2 matching over 15 bases. Germline assignment: CDR1 SGHRS and CDR2 YFSETQ. This CDR3 contains 19 residues. The ends lost 2 bases at V and 8 bases at J; junction bases unmatched: 14. This chain's CDR3 is CASSLHFGLAGGPSDEQFF. The CDR3 nucleotides read TGCGCCAGCAGCTTACACTTCGGACTAGCGGGAGGGCCCTCGGATGAGCAGTTCTTC.

V is TRBV6-5 and J is TRBJ2-7; D may be TRBD1 (6 bases). This CDR3 comprises 11 residues. Germline CDR1 and CDR2: MNHEY and SVGAGI. The germline V and J ends were trimmed by 5 bases and 5 bases, with 7 bases remaining between them. CDR3 region: CASSNRDEQYF. The CDR3 bases are TGTGCCAGCAGTAACAGGGACGAGCAGTACTTC.

The chain combines TRBV28 with TRBJ1-1; the D is unclear. The V gene's germline CDR1 is MDHEN and CDR2 SYDVKM. V was trimmed by 10 bases and J by 7 bases, leaving 13 bases between them. The CDR3 totals 11 residues. The CDR3 protein is CAILAAREAFF. The CDR3 nucleotides read TGTGCCATACTGGCGGCTCGTGAAGCTTTCTTT.

This clone was seen only a few times. This rearrangement joins TRBV19 to TRBJ2-3; D is ambiguous. Germline CDR1 reads LNHDA; CDR2 reads SQIVND (reference sequence). There are 15 residues in the CDR3. Between the trimmed V and J ends, which lost 5 bases and 0 bases, there was a span of 12 bases. The CDR3 nucleotides are TGTGCCAGTAGTTCCCGACATCTTAGCACAGATACGCAGTATTTT. Its protein product is CASSSRHLSTDTQYF.

V is TRBV19 and J is TRBJ2-5; D is uncertain. CDR3 size: 12 residues. CDR1 and CDR2 (germline): LNHDA, SQIVND (reference sequence). The V end lost 3 bases, the J end lost 2 bases, and 4 bases lay between the germline ends. CDR3 region: CASSIRQETQYF. The CDR3 bases are TGTGCCAGTAGTATTCGGCAAGAGACCCAGTACTTC.

Only a few counts were recorded for this clone. The J gene is TRBJ1-5, the V gene TRBV29-1; 7 bases map to TRBD1. The CDR3 totals 14 residues. V was pared by 4 bases and J by 3 bases, with 6 bases of the junction left unmatched. The germline V gene has CDR1 SQVTM and CDR2 ANQGSEA. The CDR3 DNA reads as TGCAGCGTTGTGGCAGGGGGAAACAATCAGCCCCAGCATTTT. Translated: CSVVAGGNNQPQHF.

The chain employs TRBV7-2 and TRBJ2-5; possible D gene TRBD2, 5 bases. CDR1 is SGHTA, CDR2 FQGNSA, per germline. V shed 6 bases and J shed 6 bases, with 23 bases lying between them. The CDR3 has 16 residues. This CDR3 reads CASRAFSVISWQTQYF. The CDR3 DNA sequence: TGTGCCAGCAGGGCCTTTAGCGTCATCAGCTGGCAGACCCAGTACTTC.

V is TRBV9 and J is TRBJ2-5, with TRBD1 matching 8 bases. The CDR3 is 13 amino acids. The trim removed 5 bases at V and 4 bases at J, leaving 4 bases unmatched. The germline V gene encodes CDR1 SGDLS and CDR2 YYNGEE. The CDR3 region has the DNA TGTGCCAGCAGTCAGGGGGCTGGAGAGACCCAGTACTTC. Protein: CASSQGAGETQYF.

The gene calls are TRBV15 and TRBJ1-2; D is ambiguous. The germline V gene has CDR1 LNHNV and CDR2 YYDKDF (reference sequence). The CDR3 totals 15 residues. V was pared by 4 bases and J by 0 bases, with 12 bases between. For the CDR3, the DNA is TGTGCCACCAGCACGGGTATAGTTGCTAACTATGGCTACACCTTC. Its translation: CATSTGIVANYGYTF.

Points on this clone: Other DNA variants within this sample encode the same CDR3. The chain joins TRBV11-2 to TRBJ1-1; D gene ambiguous. The CDR3 spans 13 residues. Trimming removed 5 bases at V and 1 base at J, with 8 bases between. Germline assignment: CDR1 SGHAT and CDR2 FQNNGV. The CDR3 DNA reads TGTGCCAGCAGCCTCCGCGAGAACACTGAAGCTTTCTTT. This codes for CASSLRENTEAFF.

This clone has just a few counts. This chain links TRBV15 with TRBJ2-4, with D maybe TRBD2 (6 bases). Trimming pared 3 bases from V and 0 bases from J, leaving 12 bases between. Germline V CDR1 and CDR2: LNHNV, YYDKDF (reference sequence). The CDR3 runs 16 residues. The chain's CDR3 is CATSRTLGGAKNIQYF. The CDR3 DNA is TGTGCCACCAGCAGGACCCTCGGGGGAGCCAAAAACATTCAGTACTTC.

The chain uses TRBV28 and TRBJ1-6; no clear D. CDR1 MDHEN and CDR2 SYDVKM come from the germline V gene. Trimming stripped 4 bases from V and 0 bases from J, with 13 bases between. There are 17 residues in the CDR3. This CDR3 is CASSSWTGSSYNSPLHF. The CDR3 DNA reads as TGTGCCAGCAGTTCCTGGACGGGAAGCTCCTATAATTCACCCCTCCACTTT.

The CDR3 DNA is TGTGCCAGCAGTCCCGGGACAGGGAACCGGTTGCGTCAGCCCCAGCATTTT. Protein sequence: CASSPGTGNRLRQPQHF. The V gene is TRBV28, the J gene TRBJ1-5; TRBD1 matches 9 bases. CDR1 MDHEN and CDR2 SYDVKM come from the germline V gene. Trimming removed 5 bases from V and 6 bases from J; junction bases left unmatched: 14. This CDR3 region has 17 residues. Together with reference TRBV28 and TRBJ1-5, the CDR3 gives the full variable domain: DVKVTQSSRYLVKRTGEKVFLECVQDMDHENMFWYRQDPGLGLRLIYFSYDVKMKEKGDIPEGYSVSREKKERFSLILESASTNQTSMYLCASSPGTGNRLRQPQHFGDGTRLSIL.

This clone was observed a handful of times. This sequence joins TRBV29-1 and TRBJ1-1; D perhaps matches TRBD1 (6 bases). This CDR3 comprises 14 residues. V gave up 3 bases and J gave up 6 bases, with 17 bases separating them. The germline CDR1 and CDR2 sequences are SQVTM and ANQGSEA. The CDR3 DNA is TGCAGCGTTGATTCCAGGGGCATTCCCGCTGAAGCTTTCTTT. Translated: CSVDSRGIPAEAFF.

This clone was counted only a few times. Here the CDR3 DNA reads TGTGCCAGCAGCCCCCATTCCAATAGCAATCAGCCCCAGCATTTT. Translation gives CASSPHSNSNQPQHF. The J gene is TRBJ1-5, the V gene TRBV7-2; the D is unclear. CDR1 SGHTA and CDR2 FQGNSA come from the germline V gene. The CDR3 extends over 15 amino acids. Trimming removed 5 bases from V and 0 bases from J, with 11 bases in between. Variable domain in full (rest from reference TRBV7-2 and TRBJ1-5): GAGVSQSPSNKVTEKGKDVELRCDPISGHTALYWYRQSLGQGLEFLIYFQGNSAPDKSGLPSDRFSAERTGGSVSTLTIQRTQQEDSAVYLCASSPHSNSNQPQHFGDGTRLSIL.

V is TRBV30 and J is TRBJ2-7, with D possibly being TRBD2 (7 bases). Trimming took 2 bases from V and 2 from J, leaving 13 bases between them. The CDR3 is made up of 14 amino acids. The germline gives CDR1 GTSNPN, CDR2 SVGIG (reference sequence). The CDR3 loop is CAWSPGGGTYEQYF. The CDR3 coding sequence is TGTGCCTGGAGTCCGGGGGGCGGCACCTACGAGCAGTACTTC.

This clone occurred once. V gene TRBV28 combines with J gene TRBJ2-3; 9 bases map to TRBD2. After removal of 7 bases from V and 3 bases from J, the junction contained 17 bases not matched to a gene. Germline-derived CDR1 and CDR2 are MDHEN and SYDVKM. This CDR3 contains 18 residues. CDR3 nucleotides: TGTGCCAGCATTGCTTCGACTAGCGGCCTTCAACCGACAGATACGCAGTATTTT. Protein product: CASIASTSGLQPTDTQYF.

This clone showed up just a few times. Here the CDR3 reads CASDGGNQPQHF. The CDR3 coding sequence is TGTGCCAGTGACGGAGGGAATCAGCCCCAGCATTTT. V usage is TRBV19 and J usage is TRBJ1-5; D is ambiguous. V dropped 8 bases and J dropped 4 bases, with 9 bases sitting between them. Germline CDR1 and CDR2: LNHDA and SQIVND (reference sequence). This CDR3 region has 12 residues.

The table lists this clone with a few counts. The chain recombines TRBV10-2 with TRBJ1-1; D might be TRBD1 (6 bases). Looked up from germline, CDR1 is WSHSY and CDR2 is SAAADI. The CDR3 covers 15 residues. Between the trimmed V and J ends, which lost 1 base and 4 bases, there was a span of 13 bases. CDR3 protein: CASSEYQGSGTEAFF. The CDR3 DNA sequence: TGCGCCAGCAGTGAGTATCAGGGGAGCGGCACTGAAGCTTTCTTT.

This clone was counted a few times. The chain has TRBV30 and TRBJ1-3; D unresolved. The CDR3 extends over 11 amino acids. V was shortened by 0 bases and J by 9 bases, with 6 bases between the two germline ends. CDR1 GTSNPN and CDR2 SVGIG come from the germline V gene (reference sequence). CDR3: CAWSVIGTIYF. Here the CDR3 DNA reads TGTGCCTGGAGTGTAATCGGCACCATATATTTT.

The chain recombines TRBV18 with TRBJ2-1; 7 bases are shared with TRBD1. Germline-derived CDR1 and CDR2 are KGHSH and LQKENI. Trimming removed 8 bases from V and 7 bases from J; junction bases left unmatched: 11. The CDR3 has 14 amino acids. The CDR3 bases are TGTGCCAGCGCGGCAGGACAGGTCGGGAATGAGCAGTTCTTC. Translation gives CASAAGQVGNEQFF.

The table lists this clone with a count of one. CDR3: CASTSITSGSYEQYF. The CDR3 DNA reads as TGTGCCAGTACCTCAATAACTAGCGGCTCCTACGAGCAGTACTTC. The chain combines TRBV19 with TRBJ2-7; TRBD2 agrees at 8 bases. V shed 7 bases and J 0 bases; nucleotides not matched to a gene: 8. Germline V gene data show CDR1 as LNHDA and CDR2 as SQIVND (reference sequence). CDR3 size: 15 residues.

This clone was counted a few times. The rearrangement links TRBV20-1 to TRBJ2-7; possible D gene TRBD1, 5 bases. Trimming stripped 6 bases from V and 7 bases from J, with 13 bases between. The CDR3 length is 11 residues. Germline V gives CDR1 DFQATT, CDR2 SNEGSKA (reference sequence). The chain's CDR3 is CSATQGREQYF. CDR3 sequence (DNA): TGCAGTGCAACCCAGGGTAGGGAGCAGTACTTC.

The sample holds a few counts of this clone. This chain uses TRBV5-6 with TRBJ2-5, with D perhaps TRBD2 (6 bases). CDR3 length: 15 residues. Per germline, CDR1 SGHDT and CDR2 YYEEEE. Trimming pared 0 bases from V and 3 bases from J, leaving 12 bases between. The CDR3 reads CASSLDRGGKETQYF. CDR3 DNA sequence: TGTGCCAGCAGCTTGGATCGGGGCGGGAAAGAGACCCAGTACTTC.